This TCR beta chain was profiled in a study of blood T cell repertoires in COVID-19. About the study: There were acute and convalescent COVID-19 samples, and they came from the United States, Italy and Spain.

Germline V gene data show CDR1 as MDHEN and CDR2 as SYDVKM. This CDR3 spans 13 amino acids. Trimming stripped 1 base from V and 7 bases from J, with 10 bases between. The method was immunoSEQ multiplex PCR; TCRdb's version includes in-frame clones alone and lacks a portion of them. The table includes approximately 120,000 clones, 74% detected once. The sequence was obtained from an older man with COVID-19, enrolled during active disease. The V and J genes are TRBV28 and TRBJ1-1; no definite D call. The sample taken for sequencing was peripheral blood. The CDR3 bases are TGTGCCAGCAGTTTATTCCAGATAAATGAAGCTTTCTTT. It yields the protein CASSLFQINEAFF.